This T cell receptor (beta chain) was sequenced during a study of T cell clonality in common variable immunodeficiency. CDR1 and CDR2 from the germline V gene are MDHEN and SYDVKM. With V trimmed by 5 bases and J by 9 bases, 11 bases remained unmatched. The CDR3 extends over 15 amino acids. Study results and limitations: What drives increased CVID clonality needs T cell subpopulation sequencing. CVID patient heterogeneity limited repertoire-clinical complication correlations.

CVID and control samples used equivalent genomic DNA input. Profiled with immunoSEQ multiplex PCR; TCRdb holds only in-frame clones, not every one. Singletons are absent from the sample, which has 40,000 to 50,000 clones. In its sample, this clone was seen many times. Its antigen is still unknown. With the read ending 3 residues before the CDR3 end, the germline J gene is used to fill in that end. This receptor was identified in a person aged 18 to 70 in good health. The rearrangement links TRBV28 to TRBJ2-4; 9 positions agree with TRBD2. Source material: peripheral blood mononuclear cells. Here the CDR3 reads CASSQYSGRASIQYF. The CDR3 bases that were read are TGTGCCAGCAGTCAGTATAGCGGGAGAGCTAGCATT.